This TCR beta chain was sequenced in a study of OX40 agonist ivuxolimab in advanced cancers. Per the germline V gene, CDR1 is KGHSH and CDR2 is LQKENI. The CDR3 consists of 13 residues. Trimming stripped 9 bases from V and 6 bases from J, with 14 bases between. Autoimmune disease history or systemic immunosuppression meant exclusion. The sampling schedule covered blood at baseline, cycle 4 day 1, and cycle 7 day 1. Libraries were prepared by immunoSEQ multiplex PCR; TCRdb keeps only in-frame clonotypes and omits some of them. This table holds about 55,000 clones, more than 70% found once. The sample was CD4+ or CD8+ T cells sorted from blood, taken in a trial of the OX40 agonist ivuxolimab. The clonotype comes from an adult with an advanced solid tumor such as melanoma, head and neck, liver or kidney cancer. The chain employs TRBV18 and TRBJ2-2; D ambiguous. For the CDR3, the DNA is TGTGCCAGTGGACCAACAGCCCCCGGGGAGCTGTTTTTT. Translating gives CASGPTAPGELFF.